This T cell receptor beta chain was sequenced during a study of shared clonotypes between healthy human individuals. For the study at large: A donor's plate count was three for CD4 naive and three for CD4 memory; CD8 naive had two and CD8 memory one.

Profiled with immunoSEQ multiplex PCR; TCRdb holds only in-frame clones, not every one. Seen here are some 2.4 million clones, under 95% observed once, and the top ten hold roughly 0.39%. The length of the CDR3 is 14 residues. Trimming took off 4 bases at V and 6 bases at J, with 13 bases between the two ends. Germline lookup yields CDR1 SGHDT and CDR2 YYEEEE. The chain employs TRBV5-6 and TRBJ2-2; no clear D gene. The sequencing input was naive CD4+ T cells from PBMCs. Subset given: CD45RA+ positively selected. This clonotype was sampled from a young man in good health. Some clones in this sample may be carry-over from other donors' samples. The CDR3 is CASSPAVGAGELFF. CDR3 DNA sequence: TGTGCCAGCAGCCCGGCTGTTGGAGCCGGGGAGCTGTTTTTT.